These T cell receptor beta chains were read from a single sample in a study of blood T cell repertoires in COVID-19. The protocol was immunoSEQ multiplex PCR, while the TCRdb copy is restricted to in-frame clones and leaves out a portion. This table has some 130,000 clones, around four fifths appearing once. Sequenced input: peripheral blood. Every receptor here comes from a man in his 60s who had recovered from COVID-19. Each CDR3 is given with its conserved first and last residue. D genes are given only for firm matches. The listing skips clone size in some rows; elsewhere it reads once, few, many or a size class.

few TRBJ2-5 . TRBV19 TGTGCCAGTGAAGGACGGGGAGAGACCCAGTACTTC CASEGRGETQYF
. TRBJ1-3 . TRBV7-9 TGTGCCAGCAGCCTAGCGGCGGGGGCTTCTGGAAACACCATATATTTT CASSLAAGASGNTIYF
. TRBJ1-4 TRBD1 TRBV5-1 TGCGCCAGCAGCTTTACAGGGGGTGCTAATGAAAAACTGTTTTTT CASSFTGGANEKLFF
. TRBJ1-5 . TRBV19 TGTGCCAGTAGTATAGTGGGCACCTTCAATCAGCCCCAGCATTTT CASSIVGTFNQPQHF
. TRBJ1-6 TRBD1 TRBV6-5 TGTGCCAGCAGGATATTAAGGGGGCGTTATTCACCCCTCCACTTT CASRILRGRYSPLHF
once TRBJ2-1 . TRBV27 TGTGCCAGCAGTTATGCGACTAATCCCAATGAGCAGTTCTTC CASSYATNPNEQFF
. TRBJ1-6 . TRBV6-1 TGTGCCAGCAGTGACCGCGGGACACCCCTCCACTTT CASSDRGTPLHF
. TRBJ2-5 . TRBV6-1 TGTGCCAGCAGTGAAGCGCCGAGGGGGGGCAAGGAGACCCAGTACTTC CASSEAPRGGKETQYF
once TRBJ2-5 TRBD1 TRBV7-2 TGTGCCAGCAGCCCCGGGACAGTGGAGACCCAGTACTTC CASSPGTVETQYF
. TRBJ2-5 . TRBV6-6 TGTGCCAGCAGCATACAGGGTAGGGGGGAGACCCAGTACTTC CASSIQGRGETQYF